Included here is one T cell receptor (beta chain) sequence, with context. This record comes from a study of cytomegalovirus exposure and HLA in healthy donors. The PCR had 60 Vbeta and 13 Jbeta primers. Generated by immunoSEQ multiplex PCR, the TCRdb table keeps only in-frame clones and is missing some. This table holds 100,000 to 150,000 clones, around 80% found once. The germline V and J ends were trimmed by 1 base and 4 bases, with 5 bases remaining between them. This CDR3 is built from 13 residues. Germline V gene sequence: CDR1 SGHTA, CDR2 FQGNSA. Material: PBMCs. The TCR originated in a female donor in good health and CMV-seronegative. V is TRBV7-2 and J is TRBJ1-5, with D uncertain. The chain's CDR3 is CASSLERNQPQHF. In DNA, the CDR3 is TGTGCCAGCAGCTTAGAGAGAAATCAGCCCCAGCATTTT.